The text below deals with one T cell receptor (beta chain). The V end lost 6 bases, the J end lost 4 bases, and 10 bases lay between the germline ends. This CDR3 comprises 14 residues. CDR1 and CDR2 (germline): SEHNR, FQNEAQ (reference sequence). The source of the sample is a study of blood T cell repertoires in COVID-19. Some clones are missing from TCRdb's copy, which holds only in-frame ones; the method was immunoSEQ multiplex PCR. The data contain about 160,000 clones, 70% to 90% of them singletons. Sequences were obtained from peripheral blood. V usage is TRBV7-9 and J usage is TRBJ1-6, with a weak D call TRBD1 (6 bases). This TCR was recovered from a woman aged 50 to 65 with COVID-19, enrolled during active disease. The CDR3 coding sequence is TGTGCCAGCAGTCGACAGGAGTATAATTCACCCCTCCACTTT. The encoded protein is CASSRQEYNSPLHF.